This TCR beta chain was recovered during a study of CD8 T cells in ankylosing spondylitis. A word on this clonotype: Its antigen is not known.

The study's findings and limits: Ankylosing spondylitis blood seemed to carry a telltale TCR beta motif made of several highly homologous variants. Both synovial fluid and blood in reactive arthritis had previously been reported to carry some motif variants. Relatively scarce in peripheral blood, disease-linked clones were CD8+. Matched synovial fluid from ankylosing spondylitis patients was reported to be enriched for disease-linked clones.

The CDR3 length is 16 residues. The V end lost 4 bases, the J end lost 0 bases, and 13 bases lay between the germline ends. Germline V gene lookup returns CDR1 KGHDR and CDR2 SFDVKD. TCRdb fed the 5' RACE reads into MiXCR, producing one record per CDR3 protein. The table records around 180,000 distinct CDR3 sequences, about 18% of them present only once. The sequence derives from a male donor under 30 with ankylosing spondylitis or in good health (not recorded which). The chain joins TRBV24-1 to TRBJ2-3; D may be TRBD2 (6 bases). The sample comprised blood, either unsorted or a sorted T cell fraction (not recorded which). The CDR3 DNA is TGTGCCACCAGTGACACCGGGACTCCTAGCACAGATACGCAGTATTTT. Translating it yields CATSDTGTPSTDTQYF.